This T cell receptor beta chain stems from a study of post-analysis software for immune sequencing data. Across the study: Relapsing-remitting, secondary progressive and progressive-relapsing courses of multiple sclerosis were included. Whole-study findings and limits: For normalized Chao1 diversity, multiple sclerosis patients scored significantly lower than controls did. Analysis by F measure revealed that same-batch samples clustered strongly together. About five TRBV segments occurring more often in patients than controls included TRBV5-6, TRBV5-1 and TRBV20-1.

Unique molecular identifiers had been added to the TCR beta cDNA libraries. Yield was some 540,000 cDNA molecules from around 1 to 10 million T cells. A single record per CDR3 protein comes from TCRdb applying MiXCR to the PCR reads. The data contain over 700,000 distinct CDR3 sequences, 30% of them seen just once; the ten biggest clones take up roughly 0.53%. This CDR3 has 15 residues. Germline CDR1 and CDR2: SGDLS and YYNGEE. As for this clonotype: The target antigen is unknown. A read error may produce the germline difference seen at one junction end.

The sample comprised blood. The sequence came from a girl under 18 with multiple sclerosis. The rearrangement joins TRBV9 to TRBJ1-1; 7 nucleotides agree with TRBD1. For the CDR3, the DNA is TGTGCCATCAGCGTAGACCCACAGGGGTCCACTGAAGCTTTCTTT. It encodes CAISVDPQGSTEAFF.